This T cell receptor (beta chain) was recovered during a study of early T cells in non-severe SARS-CoV-2 infection. cDNA molecules, individually, were tagged with unique molecular identifiers. TCRdb re-analysed the 5' RACE reads in MiXCR, keeping a single row per CDR3 protein. The top ten hold roughly 6.3% of the sample, which has 85,000 to 120,000 distinct CDR3 sequences, about an eighth seen once. This clonotype occurred many times. Antigen specificity is unknown. Overall study findings and caveats: Reliance on VDJdb matching favored anti-spike CD8 responses; private and CD4 specificities were missed.

V trimming: 5 bases; J trimming: 2 bases; junction bases outside the gene matches: 7. The CDR3 has 15 amino acids. The TCR originated in an adult who was a healthcare worker with PCR-confirmed SARS-CoV-2 infection or an uninfected control (not recorded which). Specimen: whole blood. The V and J genes are TRBV12-3 or TRBV12-4 and TRBJ2-3, with 7 bases fitting TRBD1. CDR3 DNA: TGTGCCAGCAGTGATCCGGGACAGCCCACAGATACGCAGTATTTT. This sequence encodes CASSDPGQPTDTQYF.